This is a list of T cell receptor beta chains from one sample in a study of blood T cells in healthy people across ages. TCRdb redid the calling of the 5' RACE reads with MiXCR, one entry per CDR3 protein. This sample carries about 2 million distinct CDR3 sequences, around 48% of them seen once, and the ten largest clones take around 2.1%. Material: blood. These receptors came from a middle-aged woman in good health. CDR3s leave out the opening cysteine and the closing phenylalanine or tryptophan. The order of the fields is V gene, J gene, CDR3 protein.

>TRBV29-1|TRBJ2-7
SVEGLAGKPYEQY
>TRBV12-3/TRBV12-4|TRBJ2-3
ASSGGTKARTQY
>TRBV5-1|TRBJ2-1
ASSLFVGSNDNEQF
>TRBV12-3/TRBV12-4|TRBJ2-7
ASSQGPSSYNKQY
>TRBV5-1|TRBJ1-1
ASSLGGGRDRFGTEAF
>TRBV27|.
ASSLDGREYEQY
>TRBV12-3/TRBV12-4|TRBJ2-3
ASSLRPGLGTDTQY
>TRBV20-1|TRBJ2-7
SAPRGDAYEQY
>TRBV28|TRBJ2-1
ASSPPRGRGEQF
>TRBV29-1|TRBJ1-1
SVTGGVVRTEAF
>TRBV11-1|TRBJ1-2
ASSLQGLGDYGYT
>TRBV27|TRBJ2-3
ASTMERGGSTDTQY
>TRBV6-2/TRBV6-3|TRBJ2-7
ASSYLSRGRDPYEQY
>TRBV12-3/TRBV12-4|TRBJ1-6
ASSLGLDDNSPLH
>TRBV7-6|TRBJ2-7
ASSYGASLDEQY
>TRBV20-1|TRBJ2-7
SARDPQLPYEQY
>TRBV6-5|TRBJ2-7
ASRSSSGYEQY
>TRBV6-2/TRBV6-3|TRBJ2-1
ASTPDRGTYNEQF
>TRBV29-1|TRBJ1-2
SVWEFGYT
>TRBV29-1|TRBJ1-6
SVKTGGDSPLH
>TRBV13|TRBJ2-7
ASSLEGQGDYEQY
>TRBV7-9|.
ASSPRTSVRDEQY
>TRBV4-2|TRBJ2-1
ASSQDWVRAGVYNEQF
>TRBV6-1|TRBJ2-7
ASSPSTSGGYEQY
>TRBV6-5|TRBJ2-5
ASSVYDGQETQY
>TRBV20-1|TRBJ1-2
SARAGIGPAGYT
>TRBV27|TRBJ1-6
ASAKFLTGNNSPLH
>TRBV9|TRBJ2-1
ASESTGTGVHNEQF
>TRBV5-1|TRBJ2-5
ASSSSGTSKETQY
>TRBV20-1|TRBJ1-6
SASTPGNSPLH
>TRBV20-1|TRBJ1-5
SARNSSLGNQPQH
>TRBV29-1|TRBJ2-1
SVRTDRSSYNEQF
>TRBV6-5|TRBJ1-2
ASSYRDRGRNYGYT
>TRBV28|TRBJ2-1
ASSPRDARRSYNEQF
>TRBV6-6|TRBJ1-4
ASKIGTANEKLF
>TRBV4-1|TRBJ2-4
ASSQDLLRGPENIQY
>TRBV28|TRBJ2-2
ASSLSTLGTGELF
>TRBV4-2|TRBJ2-1
ASSQELAGNYNEQF
>TRBV3-1|TRBJ1-2
ASSQVGQHYGYT
>TRBV29-1|TRBJ2-5
SVEGRYRGSQSEQY
>TRBV28|TRBJ2-2
ASSAASRKGTGELF
>TRBV20-1|TRBJ2-1
SARGDYTEQF
>TRBV20-1|TRBJ2-7
SASLGTSGGLPYEQY
>TRBV4-1|TRBJ2-1
ASSPPPGLAGGVLGSYNEQF
>TRBV25-1|TRBJ2-1
ASSGRPDNEQF
>TRBV20-1|TRBJ2-1
SAKTTGRGYNEQF
>TRBV7-2|TRBJ2-4
ASRATGYPEIQY
>TRBV20-1|TRBJ2-3
SATGLLTDTQY
>TRBV29-1|TRBJ2-7
SVEAGRGDYEQY
>TRBV20-1|TRBJ2-3
SASDRDTDTQY
>TRBV5-1|TRBJ2-1
ASNLSSSGGTHEQF
>TRBV29-1|TRBJ2-7
SALGQTLYEQY